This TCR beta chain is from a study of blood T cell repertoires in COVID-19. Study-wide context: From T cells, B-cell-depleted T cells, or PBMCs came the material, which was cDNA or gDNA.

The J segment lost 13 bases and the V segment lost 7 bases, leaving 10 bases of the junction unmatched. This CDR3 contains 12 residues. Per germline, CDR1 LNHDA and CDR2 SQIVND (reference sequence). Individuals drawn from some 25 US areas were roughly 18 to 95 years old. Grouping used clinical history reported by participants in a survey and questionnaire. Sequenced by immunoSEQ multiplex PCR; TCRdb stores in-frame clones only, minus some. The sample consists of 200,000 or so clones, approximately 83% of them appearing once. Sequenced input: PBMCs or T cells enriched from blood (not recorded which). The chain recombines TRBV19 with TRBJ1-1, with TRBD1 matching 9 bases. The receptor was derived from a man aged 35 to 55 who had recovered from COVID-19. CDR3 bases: TGTGCCAGTAACCCGGGACAGGGTTGGAATTTCTTT. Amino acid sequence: CASNPGQGWNFF.